The 30 T cell receptor beta chains given below trace back to one sample, sequenced in a study of blood T cells in healthy people across ages. For the second PCR, which ran for roughly 7 to 11 cycles, a sample-barcoded 5' primer and a J-beta primer mix were used. MiXCR, applied by TCRdb to the 5' RACE reads, yields one record per CDR3 protein. The table lists hundreds of thousands of distinct CDR3 sequences, roughly 31% of them singletons. The sample was blood. These receptors originate from a woman older than 75 in good health.

As concerns this clonotype: A single base separates this from a much larger clone, so it may be a read error. The chain uses TRBV5-1 and TRBJ2-1, with D possibly being TRBD2 (5 bases). The CDR3 contains 14 residues. Trimming removed 3 bases from V and 8 bases from J, with 15 bases in between. CDR1 is SGHRS, CDR2 YFSETQ, per germline. The CDR3 sequence: CASSSNAGADEQFF. CDR3 bases: TGCGCCAGCAGCTCCAACGCGGGTGCGGATGAGCAGTTCTTC.

This clonotype was detected only a few times. The CDR3 is CASSSGQGYNSPLHF. CDR3 sequence (DNA): TGTGCCAGCAGCTCAGGACAGGGGTATAATTCACCCCTCCACTTT. The gene calls are TRBV12-1 and TRBJ1-6; TRBD1, the table's D call, was not compared with the DNA. TRBV12-1 is recorded as a pseudogene. The CDR3 runs to 15 residues.

The chain links TRBV6-5 to TRBJ1-4; no firm D call. The CDR3 is 14 residues long. Germline V gene sequence: CDR1 MNHEY, CDR2 SVGAGI. Trimming cost V 0 bases and J 8 bases, with 10 bases left between them. The CDR3 nucleotides read TGTGCCAGCAGTTACTCAATTAACCGGGAAAAACTGTTTTTT. Translated, it gives CASSYSINREKLFF.

This clonotype was observed once. A clone one base away is much larger, so this may be a read error. The chain couples TRBV20-1 to TRBJ2-6, with D hard to call. Germline assignment: CDR1 DFQATT and CDR2 SNEGSKA (reference sequence). This CDR3 spans 16 amino acids. The V end was cut by 5 bases, the J end by 0 bases, with 14 bases between. The CDR3 DNA reads as TGCAGTGCTCACTATGGACGGAGCTCTGGGGCCAACGTCCTGACTTTC. The encoded protein is CSAHYGRSSGANVLTF.

This clonotype was observed a few times. V usage is TRBV2 and J usage is TRBJ1-5, with no clear D. With 7 bases removed from V and 2 bases from J, the gap between germline ends came to 15 bases. Germline lookup yields CDR1 SNHLY and CDR2 FYNNEI. CDR3 length equals 15 residues. The CDR3: CASTSGFTRNQPQHF. In nucleotides, the CDR3 is TGTGCCAGCACTTCGGGGTTTACGCGCAATCAGCCCCAGCATTTT.

V gene TRBV3-1 combines with J gene TRBJ2-2; D may be TRBD2 (6 bases). The CDR3 is made up of 15 amino acids. Germline assignment: CDR1 LGHDT and CDR2 YNNKEL (reference sequence). The V end lost 1 base, the J end lost 4 bases, and 10 bases lay between the germline ends. In nucleotides, the CDR3 is TGTGCCAGCAGCCAAGTTGGGCGGGGCACCGGGGAGCTGTTTTTT. This translates into CASSQVGRGTGELFF. The entire variable domain, with the rest obtained from reference TRBV3-1 and TRBJ2-2, is as follows: DTAVSQTPKYLVTQMGNDKSIKCEQNLGHDTMYWYKQDSKKFLKIMFSYNNKELIINETVPNRFSPKSPDKAHLNLHINSLELGDSAVYFCASSQVGRGTGELFFGEGSRLTVL.

This clonotype was detected ten times or more. A read error is possible here, since a much larger clone lies one base away. The chain uses TRBV7-8 and TRBJ2-1; D remains ambiguous. The J call could be wrong; TRBJ2-7 is a better fit for the DNA end. CDR1 is SGHVS and CDR2 is FQNEAQ in the germline V gene. The CDR3 runs 14 residues. The CDR3 sequence: CASIPHEAYNEQYF. The CDR3 DNA reads as TGTGCCAGCATACCGCACGAGGCCTACAATGAGCAGTACTTC.

In its sample, this clonotype was seen many times. This may be a read error: a much more frequent sequence differs by one nucleotide. The chain links TRBV5-1 to TRBJ2-1, with D uncertain. The end of the DNA fits TRBJ2-7 better, so the J call may be wrong. The CDR3 runs to 14 residues. Germline CDR1 reads SGHRS; CDR2 reads YFSETQ. DNA of the CDR3: TGCGCCAGCAGTCACACCAGCTCCTACAATGAGCAGTACTTC. As protein: CASSHTSSYNEQYF.

This clonotype was recorded at least ten times. The rearrangement joins TRBV12-5 to TRBJ2-1; D remains unclear. Trimming left V 3 bases short and J 3 bases short, with 0 bases between. Germline V lookup: CDR1 LGHNT, CDR2 FRNRAP. This CDR3 contains 11 residues. CDR3 region: CASGFYNEQFF. The CDR3 region has the DNA TGTGCTAGTGGTTTCTACAATGAGCAGTTCTTC.

This clonotype has at least ten counts. V is TRBV30 and J is TRBJ2-1, with D possibly TRBD2 on 6 matching bases. The CDR3 runs to 14 residues. Germline V lookup: CDR1 GTSNPN, CDR2 SVGIG (reference sequence). Trimming removed 3 bases from V and 4 bases from J, with 13 bases in between. CDR3 loop: CAWRFNGGYNEQFF. The CDR3 DNA is TGTGCCTGGAGGTTTAACGGGGGTTACAATGAGCAGTTCTTC.

This clonotype came up many times. This chain connects TRBV11-2 to TRBJ1-6; D gene unclear. The CDR3 consists of 14 residues. CDR1 is SGHAT and CDR2 is FQNNGV in the germline V gene. V lost 1 base and J 7 bases, leaving 8 bases between the germline ends. CDR3 sequence: CASSLAAGNSPLHF. The CDR3 bases are TGTGCCAGCAGCTTAGCTGCGGGAAATTCACCCCTCCACTTT.

J is TRBJ1-3 and V is TRBV20-1; no reliable D call. The CDR3 is 14 amino acids. Germline V CDR1 and CDR2: DFQATT, SNEGSKA (reference sequence). Trimming took 3 bases from V and 0 from J, leaving 9 bases between them. Here the CDR3 reads CSASAPGSGNTIYF. The CDR3 bases are TGCAGTGCTAGCGCCCCAGGCTCTGGAAACACCATATATTTT.

This chain joins TRBV5-1 and TRBJ2-7; 8 nucleotides match TRBD1. Germline CDR1 and CDR2: SGHRS and YFSETQ. V dropped 0 bases and J dropped 6; count of bases not matched to a gene: 11. This CDR3 comprises 16 residues. The CDR3 loop reads CASSLVLDRDGSEQYF. The CDR3 region has the DNA TGCGCCAGCAGCTTGGTGTTGGACAGGGACGGAAGCGAGCAGTACTTC.

V is TRBV4-1 and J is TRBJ2-5; D is undetermined. Trimming stripped 3 bases from V and 5 bases from J, with 10 bases between. Per the germline V gene, CDR1 is MGHRA and CDR2 is YSYEKL. CDR3 length: 13 amino acids. CDR3 region: CASSQWNTETQYF. The CDR3 DNA reads as TGCGCCAGCAGCCAGTGGAATACGGAGACCCAGTACTTC.

In its sample, this clonotype was seen many times. The chain couples TRBV3-1 to TRBJ2-5; TRBD1 agrees at 7 bases. V gave up 0 bases and J gave up 7 bases; unmatched junction bases: 5. This CDR3 spans 14 amino acids. The germline V gene has CDR1 LGHDT and CDR2 YNNKEL (reference sequence). The CDR3 nucleotides are TGTGCCAGCAGCCAAGACCGACAGGGCAGGACCCAGTACTTC. Protein sequence: CASSQDRQGRTQYF.

V gene TRBV6-6 combines with J gene TRBJ1-6, with D possibly being TRBD1 (6 bases). This CDR3 has 16 amino acids. Germline CDR1 reads MNHNY; CDR2 reads SVGAGI (reference sequence). Trimming took 0 bases from V and 8 from J, leaving 14 bases between them. CDR3 DNA sequence: TGTGCCAGCAGTTACTCGAAGTTAGGACAGTATTCACCCCTCCACTTT. It codes for CASSYSKLGQYSPLHF.

This clonotype was seen at least ten times. J is TRBJ1-4 and V is TRBV7-9; the D is unclear. This CDR3 has 17 residues. Germline V gene lookup returns CDR1 SEHNR and CDR2 FQNEAQ (reference sequence). Trimming pared 2 bases from V and 0 bases from J, leaving 13 bases between. CDR3 coding DNA: TGTGCCAGCAGCTTAAGGGTCGGGAGAGCAACTAATGAAAAACTGTTTTTT. Amino acid sequence: CASSLRVGRATNEKLFF.

The chain has TRBV6-6 and TRBJ1-5; 8 positions match TRBD1. The CDR3 contains 15 residues. Germline V gene data show CDR1 as MNHNY and CDR2 as SVGAGI (reference sequence). The ends lost 4 bases at V and 1 base at J; junction bases unmatched: 3. For the CDR3, the DNA is TGTGCCAGCAGTTCGCGGACAGGGAGCAATCAGCCCCAGCATTTT. It encodes CASSSRTGSNQPQHF.

This clonotype turned up a few times. The genes are TRBV12-5 and TRBJ1-1, with a tentative D call TRBD1 (5 bases). CDR1 is LGHNT and CDR2 is FRNRAP in the germline V gene. With 9 bases removed from V and 1 base from J, the gap between germline ends came to 15 bases. CDR3 size: 14 residues. The CDR3 sequence: CASEGRAANTEAFF. In DNA form, the CDR3 reads TGTGCTAGCGAGGGGAGGGCAGCGAACACTGAAGCTTTCTTT.

This clonotype was found many times. The rearrangement joins TRBV27 to TRBJ2-3; D uncertain. V was clipped by 5 bases and J by 2 bases, with 14 bases between them. Germline CDR1 MNHEY, CDR2 SMNVEV (reference sequence). CDR3 length: 15 residues. This chain's CDR3 is CASSPRRLTTDTQYF. The CDR3 DNA follows: TGTGCCAGCAGTCCCCGGCGGTTAACCACAGATACGCAGTATTTT.

As regards this clonotype: A much larger clonotype is one base distant, so this may be a read error. The chain has TRBV12-3 or TRBV12-4 and TRBJ2-2; D is perhaps TRBD2 (5 bases). The CDR3 is 14 residues long. CDR3 sequence (DNA): TGTGCCAGCAGTTCTTCTCCGAACACCGGGGAGCGGTTTTTT. As protein: CASSSSPNTGERFF.

The chain carries TRBV7-3 and TRBJ1-2, with 12 bases lining up with TRBD1. The germline gives CDR1 SGHTA, CDR2 FQGTGA. V shed 5 bases, J shed 8 bases, and the junction held 9 bases outside the gene matches. CDR3 length: 15 residues. The CDR3 is CASSPAGTGGEGYTF. DNA of the CDR3: TGTGCCAGCAGCCCAGCCGGGACAGGGGGCGAGGGCTACACCTTC.

This clonotype came up a few times. The chain has TRBV7-2 and TRBJ2-7, with 7 bases matching TRBD2. The germline V gene encodes CDR1 SGHTA and CDR2 FQGNSA. The CDR3 is made up of 15 amino acids. Losses at the gene ends were 5 bases for V and 0 bases for J; bases not matched to a gene: 7. The chain's CDR3 is CASSLASGVSYEQYF. The DNA of the CDR3 is TGTGCCAGCAGCCTCGCGAGCGGGGTCTCCTACGAGCAGTACTTC.

The chain uses TRBV6-5 and TRBJ1-4; tentatively, D is TRBD1 (5 bases). Germline V CDR1 and CDR2: MNHEY, SVGAGI. The CDR3 loop spans 14 amino acids. Trimming shortened V by 7 bases and J by 8 bases, and 17 bases separated the two germline ends. The CDR3 spells CASTFRDSGEKLFF. The CDR3 DNA reads TGTGCCAGCACTTTCCGGGACTCGGGGGAAAAACTGTTTTTT.

The V gene is TRBV10-3, the J gene TRBJ2-7; possible D gene TRBD1, 5 bases. The tail of the sequence fits TRBJ2-5 better, so the J call may be wrong. Germline CDR1 ENHRY, CDR2 SYGVKD. This CDR3 comprises 16 residues. CDR3 in amino acids: CAISESSSTEGATQYF. CDR3 DNA: TGTGCCATCAGTGAGTCGTCGTCCACCGAAGGGGCGACCCAGTACTTC.

The chain joins TRBV20-1 to TRBJ2-3, with D maybe TRBD2 (5 bases). Germline assignment: CDR1 DFQATT and CDR2 SNEGSKA (reference sequence). The length of the CDR3 is 12 residues. Trimming left V 6 bases short and J 1 base short, with 8 bases between. CDR3 nucleotides: TGCAGTGCGCGGGCCGGCACAGATACGCAGTATTTT. It specifies CSARAGTDTQYF.

About this clonotype itself: This may stem from a read error, because a much larger clone lies one nucleotide away. The chain links TRBV6-5 to TRBJ2-7; possibly TRBD1 for D (5 bases). Trimming took 4 bases from V and 7 from J, leaving 14 bases between them. There are 13 residues in the CDR3. Germline V gene lookup returns CDR1 MNHEY and CDR2 SVGAGI. CDR3 sequence: CASSFTQGTEQYF. The DNA for the CDR3 is TGTGCCAGCAGTTTCACCCAGGGAACTGAGCAGTACTTC.

Concerning this clonotype itself: A much bigger clone sits one base away, suggesting this may be a read error. The gene calls are TRBV6-5 and TRBJ2-5; perhaps D is TRBD1 or TRBD2 (7 bases each). The CDR3 covers 12 residues. Trimming took off 7 bases at V and 11 bases at J, with 17 bases between the two ends. Germline CDR1 MNHEY, CDR2 SVGAGI. The DNA of the CDR3 is TGTGCCAGCACCTCACAGGGGAGGGTGCAGTACTTC. Protein: CASTSQGRVQYF.

This clonotype was recorded many times. CDR3 sequence: CASSLGDNRFTGYTF. The CDR3 DNA reads TGCGCCAGCAGCTTGGGGGACAACCGGTTTACAGGCTACACCTTC. The chain employs TRBV5-1 and TRBJ1-2; possible D gene TRBD1, 6 bases. The CDR3 consists of 15 residues. Per germline, CDR1 SGHRS and CDR2 YFSETQ. The V end lost 0 bases, the J end lost 8 bases, and 17 bases lay between the germline ends.

DNA of the CDR3: TGCGCCAGCAGGGGGGACAGGGGTTTCTACAATGAGCAGTTCTTC. Its translation is CASRGDRGFYNEQFF. The J gene is TRBJ2-1, the V gene TRBV5-1, with 10 bases aligning to TRBD1. The V segment lost 5 bases and the J segment 3 bases; nucleotides outside the gene matches: 5. CDR1 SGHRS and CDR2 YFSETQ come from the germline V gene. The CDR3 has 15 residues.